Each of the 13 T cell receptor beta chains below was sequenced from the same sample in a study of read filtering for tumor transcriptome and immune sequencing. This library used approximately 370 ng RNA and molecular barcoded adaptors spanning alpha/delta and beta/gamma chains. TCRdb itself ran the reads through MiXCR, one entry per CDR3 protein. This sample carries approximately 65,000 distinct CDR3 sequences, approximately 15% of them seen once, and the ten largest clones take around 43%. The specimen was a population of CD138-negative cells sorted from bone marrow. These receptors originate from a donor at least 40 years old with multiple myeloma.

This clonotype appeared many times. V usage is TRBV29-1 and J usage is TRBJ2-7, with 9 bases that match TRBD1. V was pared by 6 bases and J by 5 bases, with 8 bases of the junction left unmatched. CDR1 and CDR2 (germline): SQVTM, ANQGSEA. The CDR3 loop spans 13 amino acids. The CDR3 spells CSVAGTGKDEQYF. The DNA for the CDR3 is TGCAGCGTCGCCGGGACAGGGAAAGACGAGCAGTACTTC.

The CDR3 reads CASSPGSSGPYEQYF. In DNA, the CDR3 is TGTGCCAGCTCACCAGGGTCTAGCGGACCCTACGAGCAGTACTTC. The chain uses TRBV18 and TRBJ2-7; TRBD2 aligns across 7 bases. This CDR3 is 15 amino acids long. Germline CDR1 and CDR2: KGHSH and LQKENI. Trimming removed 2 bases from V and 2 bases from J; junction bases left unmatched: 6.

This clonotype turned up a few times. This chain uses TRBV7-3 with TRBJ2-4; D is uncertain. This CDR3 contains 12 residues. Between the trimmed V and J ends, which lost 4 bases and 5 bases, there was a span of 6 bases. Germline V gene lookup returns CDR1 SGHTA and CDR2 FQGTGA. The CDR3 is CASSSQENIQYF. As DNA, the CDR3 is TGTGCCAGCAGCTCCCAGGAAAACATTCAGTACTTC.

This clonotype has ten or more counts. This rearrangement joins TRBV11-2 to TRBJ2-1; the match to TRBD2 covers 9 bases. The germline CDR1 and CDR2 sequences are SGHAT and FQNNGV. This CDR3 has 15 residues. J lost 2 bases, V lost 5 bases, and 4 bases had no gene match. The CDR3 coding sequence is TGTGCCAGCAGCCGAAGCGGGAGGACCTACAATGAGCAGTTCTTC. Translating gives CASSRSGRTYNEQFF. Full variable domain (outside the CDR3, taken from reference TRBV11-2 and TRBJ2-1): EAGVAQSPRYKIIEKRQSVAFWCNPISGHATLYWYQQILGQGPKLLIQFQNNGVVDDSQLPKDRFSAERLKGVDSTLKIQPAKLEDSAVYLCASSRSGRTYNEQFFGPGTRLTVL.

This clonotype was counted ten times or more. The chain joins TRBV28 to TRBJ2-1; 9 nucleotides line up with TRBD1. Germline trimming cut 4 bases from V and 5 bases from J; bases unmatched to any gene: 3. Looked up from germline, CDR1 is MDHEN and CDR2 is SYDVKM. The CDR3 runs to 14 residues. CDR3 DNA sequence: TGTGCCAGCAGTTCCGGGACAGGGCACAATGAGCAGTTCTTC. It specifies CASSSGTGHNEQFF.

As concerns this clonotype: A clone one base away is much larger, so this may be a read error. V is TRBV3-1 and J is TRBJ1-2, with 7 bases identical to TRBD1. Germline CDR1 LGHDT, CDR2 YNNKEL (reference sequence). The CDR3 is made up of 17 amino acids. The trim removed 0 bases at V and 4 bases at J, leaving 11 bases unmatched. The DNA for the CDR3 is TGTGCCAGCAGCCAAGAAGTGGGGACAGCGCCGAGCTATGGCTACACCTTC. It specifies CASSQEVGTAPSYGYTF.

This clonotype was counted many times. The gene calls are TRBV28 and TRBJ2-3; tentatively, D is TRBD1 or TRBD2 (6 bases each). V shed 4 bases and J shed 4 bases, with 18 bases lying between them. The CDR3 has 16 amino acids. Germline V gene lookup returns CDR1 MDHEN and CDR2 SYDVKM. This chain's CDR3 is CASSYVGQWGADTQYF. The CDR3 DNA reads TGTGCCAGCAGTTACGTTGGACAGTGGGGGGCAGATACGCAGTATTTT.

In its sample, this clonotype was seen many times. The chain is built from TRBV11-3 and TRBJ1-5; D call uncertain. Germline V lookup: CDR1 SGHNT, CDR2 YENEEA. The V and J ends lost 5 bases and 3 bases respectively, with 11 bases between them. The CDR3 is 14 amino acids. DNA for the CDR3: TGTGCCAGCAGCCTCTCCGGGATCAATCAGCCCCAGCATTTT. Translating gives CASSLSGINQPQHF.

This clonotype was seen many times. This chain uses TRBV27 with TRBJ2-7; TRBD2 agrees at 7 bases. The V gene's germline CDR1 is MNHEY and CDR2 SMNVEV (reference sequence). CDR3 size: 15 residues. V gave up 6 bases and J gave up 2 bases; unmatched junction bases: 10. Written as DNA, the CDR3 is TGTGCCAGCAGGGTGGGGCTAGCGGAGACCTACGAGCAGTACTTC. It encodes CASRVGLAETYEQYF.

This clonotype has ten or more counts. This chain uses TRBV12-5 with TRBJ2-1, with D hard to call. CDR3 length equals 17 residues. Trimming shortened V by 1 base and J by 2 bases, and 15 bases separated the two germline ends. Germline V gene data show CDR1 as LGHNT and CDR2 as FRNRAP. The CDR3 loop is CASGLGPRSVAYNEQFF. Here the CDR3 DNA reads TGTGCTAGTGGTTTGGGCCCCAGGTCGGTGGCCTACAATGAGCAGTTCTTC.

This clonotype was picked up many times. V usage is TRBV7-2 and J usage is TRBJ2-1, with TRBD2 matching over 10 bases. This CDR3 contains 15 residues. J lost 9 bases, V lost 3 bases, and 8 bases had no gene match. Germline CDR1 reads SGHTA; CDR2 reads FQGNSA. CDR3 region: CASSFLTSGLGEQFF. CDR3 nucleotides: TGTGCCAGCAGCTTCTTGACTAGCGGGTTAGGTGAGCAGTTCTTC.

The J gene is TRBJ2-3, the V gene TRBV10-3; TRBD1 agrees at 7 bases. Germline V gene data show CDR1 as ENHRY and CDR2 as SYGVKD. V shed 5 bases and J 14 bases; nucleotides not matched to a gene: 7. The CDR3 covers 11 residues. CDR3: CAISQGGQSYF. CDR3 in DNA: TGTGCCATCAGTCAAGGGGGACAGTCGTATTTT.

The table lists this clonotype with many counts. V gene TRBV25-1 combines with J gene TRBJ1-4; the D gene is possibly TRBD1 (5 bases). Germline CDR1 reads MGHDK; CDR2 reads SYGVNS. The V end was cut by 5 bases, the J end by 0 bases, with 10 bases between. The CDR3 has 15 amino acids. The CDR3 DNA follows: TGTGCCAGCAGTAGGGGACCGTCAACTAATGAAAAACTGTTTTTT. This encodes CASSRGPSTNEKLFF.